The clone carrying this TCR beta chain has a count of ten or more. What it binds is unknown. For TCR beta, libraries came from iRepertoire HTBI primers and Arm-PCR of CDR3 regions. Original methodology: In the combined samples, under 80 TRBV and under 15 TRBJ segments were identified. TCRdb ran MiXCR on the multiplex PCR reads and lists one entry per CDR3 protein. TCRdb's processing, not the authors', yielded these V and J calls. The table includes approximately 360,000 distinct CDR3 sequences, 12% detected once. These data originate in a study of regulatory T cells in long-lasting Graves disease. Points from the study as a whole: Patients with persistent disease showed a bias toward TRBV28, TRBJ1-2 and TRBJ2-5.

Time point meaning: newly diagnosed GD, antithyroid drugs for less than 3 months. The TCR library was made from RNA that had been extracted from PBMCs in TRIzol. Germline loops: CDR1 SGHRS, CDR2 YFSETQ. The CDR3 runs 15 residues. The V and J ends lost 4 bases and 1 base respectively, with 14 bases between them. The sample also formed part of further work on T cells in Graves' hyperthyroidism and ophthalmopathy. In that study: Criteria for exclusion of patients were uncontrolled infection, other autoimmune disease, pregnancy or lactation. Primed by the HTBI set, a first-round RT-PCR was run on the TCR CDR3.

The chain recombines TRBV5-1 with TRBJ1-1; TRBD1 might be the D (5 bases). This TCR came from a woman in her late teens or twenties with Graves disease. Sequenced material: peripheral blood mononuclear cells (PBMCs), taken at new diagnosis, from a patient treated with antithyroid drugs. CDR3 amino acids: CASSVGPYKNTEAFF. DNA for the CDR3: TGCGCCAGCAGCGTGGGACCATACAAGAACACTGAAGCTTTCTTT.